These T cell receptor beta chains were read from a single sample in a study of OX40 agonist ivuxolimab in advanced cancers. TCRdb's copy holds only in-frame clones and misses some; the assay was immunoSEQ multiplex PCR. There are around 12,000 clones in the sample; roughly 74% occur only once, and roughly 37% lies in the top ten. The source material was CD4+ or CD8+ T cells sorted from blood, sampled in a trial of the OX40 agonist ivuxolimab. All receptors come from an adult with an advanced solid tumor such as melanoma, head and neck, liver or kidney cancer. The CDR3 runs from the conserved cysteine through the conserved F or W. D genes are given only for firm matches. Rows may omit the clone size; those that give it use once, few, many or a size class.

>TRBV6-5|NA|NA|TRBJ1-2
CASSLMGGVDGYTF
TGTGCCAGCAGCCTCATGGGGGGCGTCGATGGCTACACCTTC
>TRBV4-1|NA|NA|TRBJ2-5
CASSPVGAVDATQYF
TGCGCCAGCAGCCCTGTCGGCGCAGTCGATGCGACCCAGTACTTC
>TRBV30|NA|NA|TRBJ1-3
CAWSTGLSGNTIYF
TGTGCCTGGAGTACAGGGCTCTCTGGAAACACCATATATTTT
>TRBV6-5|NA|NA|TRBJ2-3
CASSYTGLRVDTQYF
TGTGCCAGCAGTTATACCGGACTTCGTGTAGATACGCAGTATTTT
>TRBV30|NA|NA|TRBJ2-7
CAWSVGLEQYF
TGTGCCTGGAGTGTCGGGTTGGAGCAGTACTTC
>TRBV9|NA|NA|TRBJ2-1
CASSVEGGNSYNEQFF
TGTGCCAGCAGCGTAGAGGGCGGGAACTCCTACAATGAGCAGTTCTTC
>TRBV11-1|NA|TRBD2|TRBJ2-1
CASSLAAGVHNEQFF
TGTGCCAGCAGCTTAGCAGCGGGAGTACACAATGAGCAGTTCTTC
>TRBV4-2|NA|TRBD2|TRBJ2-1
CASSQDSSGGNEQFF
TGTGCCAGCAGCCAAGATTCTAGCGGAGGCAATGAGCAGTTCTTC
>TRBV2|NA|NA|TRBJ2-7
CASTAQDSYEQYF
TGTGCCAGCACTGCCCAAGACTCCTACGAGCAGTACTTC
>TRBV5-4|NA|NA|TRBJ2-2
CASSLLGEHTGELFF
TGTGCCAGCAGCTTGTTAGGCGAGCACACCGGGGAGCTGTTTTTT
>TRBV6-5|NA|NA|TRBJ1-4
CASSYSHSHEEKLFF
TGTGCCAGCAGTTACTCGCACTCCCACGAGGAAAAACTGTTTTTT
>TRBV4-3|few|NA|TRBJ2-7
CASSQEGGGVDEQYF
TGCGCCAGCAGCCAAGAGGGAGGGGGCGTCGACGAGCAGTACTTC
>TRBV7-9|NA|TRBD1|TRBJ2-5
CASSQLMDRGSETQYF
TGTGCCAGCAGCCAACTTATGGACAGGGGGTCGGAGACCCAGTACTTC
>TRBV30|NA|NA|TRBJ2-5
CAWSGRARAETQYF
TGTGCCTGGAGTGGAAGGGCCAGGGCAGAGACCCAGTACTTC
>TRBV28|NA|TRBD2|TRBJ2-2
CASSPLLAGGTGELFF
TGTGCCAGCAGTCCCCTCCTAGCGGGAGGCACCGGGGAGCTGTTTTTT
>TRBV10-3|NA|NA|TRBJ2-1
CAISEKDGEQFF
TGTGCCATCAGTGAAAAGGACGGAGAGCAGTTCTTC
>TRBV11-2|NA|NA|TRBJ2-2
CASSLEVLSVRELFF
TGTGCCAGCAGCTTAGAAGTACTCTCGGTACGGGAGCTGTTTTTT
>TRBV9|NA|NA|TRBJ2-2
CASSVAGTGELFF
TGTGCCAGCAGCGTAGCTGGCACCGGGGAGCTGTTTTTT
>TRBV27|NA|TRBD1|TRBJ2-7
CASSRDVQGASYEQYF
TGTGCCAGCAGTCGGGACGTACAGGGGGCATCCTACGAGCAGTACTTC
>TRBV19|NA|TRBD1|TRBJ1-1
CATIRGRDTEAFF
TGTGCCACGATTAGGGGGCGTGACACTGAAGCTTTCTTT
>TRBV28|NA|NA|TRBJ2-7
CASSLRLLGEQYF
TGTGCCAGCAGTTTACGACTTCTCGGAGAGCAGTACTTC
>TRBV6-4|few|TRBD1|TRBJ1-2
CASRATGTGYGYTF
TGTGCCAGCAGAGCCACCGGGACAGGGTATGGCTACACCTTC
>TRBV6-1|NA|NA|TRBJ2-7
CASSERAYEQYF
TGTGCCAGCAGTGAAAGGGCCTACGAGCAGTACTTC
>TRBV27|few|NA|TRBJ2-1
CASRLGFPGNEQFF
TGTGCCAGCCGACTAGGGTTCCCTGGGAATGAGCAGTTCTTC
>TRBV5-1|NA|NA|TRBJ1-4
CASSFSDQGIEKLFF
TGCGCCAGCAGCTTTTCGGATCAGGGGATTGAAAAACTGTTTTTT
>TRBV6-5|medium-sized|TRBD1|TRBJ1-2
CASRTDRGKVDGYTF
TGTGCCAGCAGAACTGACAGGGGGAAGGTCGATGGCTACACCTTC
>TRBV4-2|NA|TRBD2|TRBJ2-7
CASSQDRGLAYEQYF
TGTGCCAGCAGCCAAGATCGGGGACTAGCCTACGAGCAGTACTTC
>TRBV4-3|NA|NA|TRBJ2-7
CASSQDLQHYEQYF
TGCGCCAGCAGCCAAGATCTACAGCACTACGAGCAGTACTTC
>TRBV29-1|NA|TRBD1|TRBJ2-5
CSVGTGTGGEGQETQYF
TGCAGCGTTGGAACCGGGACAGGGGGCGAGGGGCAAGAGACCCAGTACTTC
>TRBV13|NA|TRBD2|TRBJ2-7
CASSLGQGLALYEQYF
TGTGCCAGCAGCTTAGGCCAGGGACTAGCCCTCTACGAGCAGTACTTC
>TRBV29-1|NA|NA|TRBJ1-3
CSAWAGDRNTIYF
TGCAGCGCCTGGGCGGGGGATCGAAACACCATATATTTT
>TRBV7-9|few|NA|TRBJ2-7
CASAGRSYEQYF
TGTGCCAGCGCCGGCCGATCCTACGAGCAGTACTTC
>TRBV7-8|NA|NA|TRBJ2-7
CASSPRQGPSYEQYF
TGTGCCAGCAGCCCCAGGCAGGGTCCATCCTACGAGCAGTACTTC
>TRBV11-2|few|NA|TRBJ2-7
CASSLMVFGGYEQYF
TGTGCCAGCAGCTTGATGGTTTTTGGGGGCTACGAGCAGTACTTC
>TRBV14|NA|NA|TRBJ2-7
CASSPDGVTFYEQYF
TGTGCCAGCAGCCCTGACGGCGTTACATTCTACGAGCAGTACTTC
>TRBV18|NA|NA|TRBJ2-7
CASSQDLYEQYF
TGTGCCAGCTCACAAGACTTGTACGAGCAGTACTTC